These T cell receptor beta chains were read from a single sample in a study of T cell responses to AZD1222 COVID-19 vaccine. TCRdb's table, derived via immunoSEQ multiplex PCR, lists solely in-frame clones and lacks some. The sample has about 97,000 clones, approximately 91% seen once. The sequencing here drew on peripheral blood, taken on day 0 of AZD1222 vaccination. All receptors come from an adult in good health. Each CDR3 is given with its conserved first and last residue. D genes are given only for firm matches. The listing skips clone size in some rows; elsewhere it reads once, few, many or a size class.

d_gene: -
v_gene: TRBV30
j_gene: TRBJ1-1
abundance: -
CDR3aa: CAWTAEYTEAFF
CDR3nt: TGTGCCTGGACCGCGGAATACACTGAAGCTTTCTTT

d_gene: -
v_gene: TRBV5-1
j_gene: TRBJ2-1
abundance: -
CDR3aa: CASSSGGTVYNEQFF
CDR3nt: TGCGCCAGCAGTTCGGGAGGGACAGTCTACAATGAGCAGTTCTTC

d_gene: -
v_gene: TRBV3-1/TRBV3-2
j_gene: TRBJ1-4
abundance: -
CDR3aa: CASSQGGTAWNEKLFF
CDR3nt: TGTGCCAGCAGCCAAGGGGGGACGGCTTGGAATGAAAAACTGTTTTTT

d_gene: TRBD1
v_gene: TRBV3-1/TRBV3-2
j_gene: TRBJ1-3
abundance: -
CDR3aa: CASRQGTGPNTIYF
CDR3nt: TGTGCCAGCAGGCAAGGGACAGGCCCGAACACCATATATTTT

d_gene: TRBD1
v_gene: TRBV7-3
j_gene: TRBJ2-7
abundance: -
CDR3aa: CASSLTGGNYEQYF
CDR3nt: TGTGCCAGCAGCTTGACAGGGGGCAATTACGAGCAGTACTTC

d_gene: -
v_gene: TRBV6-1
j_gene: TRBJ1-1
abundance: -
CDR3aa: CASSEQPENTEAFF
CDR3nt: TGTGCCAGCAGTGAACAGCCGGAGAACACTGAAGCTTTCTTT

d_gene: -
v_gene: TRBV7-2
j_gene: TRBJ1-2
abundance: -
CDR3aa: CASNRAGGYTF
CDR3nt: TGTGCCAGCAACAGGGCTGGAGGCTACACCTTC

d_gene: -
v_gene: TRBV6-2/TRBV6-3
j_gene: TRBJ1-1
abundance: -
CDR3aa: CASSPTGFRTEAFF
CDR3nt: TGTGCCAGCAGTCCGACAGGCTTTCGCACTGAAGCTTTCTTT

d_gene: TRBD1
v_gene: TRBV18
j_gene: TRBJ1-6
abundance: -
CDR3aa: CASNRQGDNSPLHF
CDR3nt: TGTGCCAGCAATAGACAGGGAGACAATTCACCCCTCCACTTT

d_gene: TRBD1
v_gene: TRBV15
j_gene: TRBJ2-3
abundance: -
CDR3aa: CATSILQGAGADTQYF
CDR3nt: TGTGCCACCAGCATCTTACAGGGGGCTGGGGCAGATACGCAGTATTTT

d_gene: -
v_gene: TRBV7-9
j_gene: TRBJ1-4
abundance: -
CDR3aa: CASSLSGGGEKLFF
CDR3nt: TGTGCCAGCAGCTTGTCGGGAGGAGGTGAAAAACTGTTTTTT

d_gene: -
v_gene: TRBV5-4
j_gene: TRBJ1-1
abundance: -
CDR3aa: CASSFSRDPSGAFF
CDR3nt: TGTGCCAGCAGCTTCTCCCGGGACCCCTCGGGAGCTTTCTTT

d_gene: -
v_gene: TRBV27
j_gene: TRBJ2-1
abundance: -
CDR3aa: CASTPDFRGNEQFF
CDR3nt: TGTGCCAGCACTCCTGACTTCAGGGGCAATGAGCAGTTCTTC

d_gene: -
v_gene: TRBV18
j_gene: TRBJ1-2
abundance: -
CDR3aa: CASSPRGAVDYGYTF
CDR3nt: TGTGCCAGCTCACCACGGGGGGCTGTCGACTATGGCTACACCTTC

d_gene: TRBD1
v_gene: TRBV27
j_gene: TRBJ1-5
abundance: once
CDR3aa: CASSLYRGGQPQHF
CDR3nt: TGTGCCAGCAGTTTATACAGGGGAGGTCAGCCCCAGCATTTT

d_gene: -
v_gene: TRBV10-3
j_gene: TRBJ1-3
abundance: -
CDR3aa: CAVTGSSGNTIYF
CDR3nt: TGTGCCGTTACAGGGAGCTCTGGAAACACCATATATTTT

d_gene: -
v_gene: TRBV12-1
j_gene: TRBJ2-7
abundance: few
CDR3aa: CASSHVSGVTSYEQYF
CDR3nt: TGTGCCAGCAGCCATGTTAGCGGGGTAACCTCCTACGAGCAGTACTTC

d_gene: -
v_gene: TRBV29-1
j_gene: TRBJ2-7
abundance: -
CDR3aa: CSVKTASYEQYF
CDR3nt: TGCAGCGTTAAGACAGCGTCCTACGAGCAGTACTTC

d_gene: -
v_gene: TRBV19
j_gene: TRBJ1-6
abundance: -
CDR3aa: CASRKGDTNSPLHF
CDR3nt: TGTGCCAGTAGAAAAGGGGACACTAATTCACCCCTCCACTTT